One and the same sample provided the 22 T cell receptor beta chains below, sequenced in a study of blood T cells in healthy people across ages. With a J-beta primer mix and a sample-barcoded 5' primer, a second PCR ran about 7 to 12 cycles. Via MiXCR, TCRdb re-called the 5' RACE reads, giving one row per CDR3 protein. Of some 800,000 distinct CDR3 sequences in the sample, under 45% were seen once. The source material was blood. The receptors derive from a man in his 60s in good health.

The chain combines TRBV7-2 with TRBJ2-7; tentatively, D is TRBD1 (6 bases). The CDR3 runs to 16 residues. Per the germline V gene, CDR1 is SGHTA and CDR2 is FQGNSA. Trimming removed 0 bases from V and 2 bases from J, with 14 bases in between. CDR3 loop: CASSLATLGAPYEQYF. The CDR3 DNA sequence: TGTGCCAGCAGCTTAGCCACATTGGGGGCCCCCTACGAGCAGTACTTC.

The chain recombines TRBV7-2 with TRBJ2-4; D is unresolved. In germline, CDR1 is SGHTA, CDR2 FQGNSA. This CDR3 region has 14 residues. With 8 bases removed from V and 0 bases from J, the gap between germline ends came to 11 bases. The DNA for the CDR3 is TGTGCCAGCGCCTCCGACCTAGCCAAAAACATTCAGTACTTC. Its protein is CASASDLAKNIQYF. The full variable domain, its missing parts supplied by reference TRBV7-2 and TRBJ2-4, is GAGVSQSPSNKVTEKGKDVELRCDPISGHTALYWYRQSLGQGLEFLIYFQGNSAPDKSGLPSDRFSAERTGGSVSTLTIQRTQQEDSAVYLCASASDLAKNIQYFGAGTRLSVL.

The chain is built from TRBV9 and TRBJ2-1; 13 nucleotides line up with TRBD2. CDR3 length equals 15 residues. The trim removed 4 bases at V and 4 bases at J, leaving 2 bases unmatched. Germline CDR1 SGDLS, CDR2 YYNGEE. In DNA form, the CDR3 reads TGTGCCAGCAGCCCACTAGCGGGGGGGTACAATGAGCAGTTCTTC. This gives the protein CASSPLAGGYNEQFF.

The rearrangement uses TRBV6-2 or TRBV6-3 and TRBJ2-7; no definite D call. Per the germline V gene, CDR1 is MNHEY and CDR2 is SVGEGT. There are 13 residues in the CDR3. Trimming shortened V by 3 bases and J by 2 bases, and 8 bases separated the two germline ends. The CDR3 reads CASSYTSAYEQYF. The CDR3 nucleotides read TGTGCCAGCAGTTATACCTCGGCCTACGAGCAGTACTTC.

The CDR3 is CASSLSSAVTDTQYF. The DNA of the CDR3 is TGCGCCAGCAGCTTGTCTAGCGCCGTCACAGATACGCAGTATTTT. The gene calls are TRBV5-1 and TRBJ2-3; D may be TRBD2 (6 bases). CDR1 and CDR2 (germline): SGHRS, YFSETQ. The CDR3 has 15 amino acids. V was clipped by 1 base and J by 2 bases, with 11 bases between them.

J is TRBJ2-5 and V is TRBV20-1; D gene ambiguous. Germline CDR1 is DFQATT and CDR2 is SNEGSKA (reference sequence). Deletions cut 4 bases from V and 5 bases from J, with 11 bases between. This CDR3 is built from 12 residues. DNA of the CDR3: TGCAGTGCTATCCTGGAGTTGGAGACCCAGTACTTC. This encodes CSAILELETQYF.

The rearrangement joins TRBV6-2 or TRBV6-3 to TRBJ2-5; 7 bases agree with TRBD2. Judging by the DNA end, TRBJ2-7 fits better; the J call may be wrong. Germline-derived CDR1 and CDR2 are MNHEY and SVGEGT. The CDR3 totals 15 residues. In DNA, the CDR3 is TGTGCCAGCAGTTATGGACTAGACCAACCATACGAGCAGTACTTC. Amino acid sequence: CASSYGLDQPYEQYF.

The chain uses TRBV3-1 and TRBJ2-4, with no clear D. Germline lookup yields CDR1 LGHDT and CDR2 YNNKEL (reference sequence). This CDR3 is 12 amino acids long. V lost 1 base and J lost 9, with 7 bases in between. In DNA, the CDR3 is TGTGCCAGCAGCCAAGGAGTCGGCATTCAGTACTTC. Translating it yields CASSQGVGIQYF.

This clonotype has just a few counts. The chain links TRBV2 to TRBJ2-7, with a possible D match to TRBD1 (6 bases). Deletions cut 7 bases from V and 3 bases from J, with 19 bases between. The CDR3 totals 15 residues. In germline, CDR1 is SNHLY, CDR2 FYNNEI. CDR3 nucleotide sequence: TGTGCCAGCAAGGTGGCGGGTCTAGGGGGCTACGAGCAGTACTTC. Its translation is CASKVAGLGGYEQYF.

This clonotype was picked up a small number of times. The V and J genes are TRBV2 and TRBJ2-3; D is unclear. The CDR3 runs 14 residues. V was cut by 4 bases and J by 1 base, with 9 bases left in between. CDR1 is SNHLY, CDR2 FYNNEI, per germline. In nucleotides, the CDR3 is TGTGCCAGCAGTGCTGCCTTTCGCACAGATACGCAGTATTTT. Amino acids: CASSAAFRTDTQYF.

This chain links TRBV20-1 with TRBJ2-1; D is unclear. Trimming pared 1 base from V and 7 bases from J, leaving 11 bases between. This CDR3 has 13 residues. From germline, CDR1 is DFQATT and CDR2 SNEGSKA (reference sequence). The CDR3 loop is CSARVVSLNEQFF. CDR3 sequence (DNA): TGCAGTGCTAGAGTGGTTTCCCTGAATGAGCAGTTCTTC.

The chain recombines TRBV3-1 with TRBJ2-5; D gene ambiguous. This CDR3 has 14 amino acids. Germline-derived CDR1 and CDR2 are LGHDT and YNNKEL (reference sequence). V was pared by 1 base and J by 9 bases, with 15 bases between. The DNA for the CDR3 is TGTGCCAGCAGCCAAGGAGGACCGGTCGCGGCCCAGTACTTC. Its protein product is CASSQGGPVAAQYF.

V gene TRBV20-1 combines with J gene TRBJ2-3; tentatively, D is TRBD1 (5 bases). V lost 3 bases and J 4 bases, leaving 17 bases between the germline ends. There are 15 residues in the CDR3. In germline, CDR1 is DFQATT, CDR2 SNEGSKA (reference sequence). CDR3 nucleotides: TGCAGTGCTAGGTTTGGGGCTGATACCGCAGATACGCAGTATTTT. This gives the protein CSARFGADTADTQYF.

This rearrangement joins TRBV4-1 to TRBJ1-4; perhaps TRBD1 as D (5 bases). CDR3 length: 16 residues. Trimming took off 0 bases at V and 8 bases at J, with 16 bases between the two ends. Germline V gene sequence: CDR1 MGHRA, CDR2 YSYEKL. The CDR3 region has the DNA TGCGCCAGCAGCCAAGATCTTGACAGCCGAGGGGAAAAACTGTTTTTT. Translating gives CASSQDLDSRGEKLFF.

V and J are TRBV18 and TRBJ2-5; D gene uncertain. The J call may be wrong; the DNA end is better matched by TRBJ2-4. The CDR3 sequence is 13 residues long. Germline V gene sequence: CDR1 KGHSH, CDR2 LQKENI. The CDR3 protein is CASAQGQENIQYF. DNA for the CDR3: TGTGCCAGCGCACAAGGCCAGGAAAACATTCAGTACTTC.

This clonotype was picked up a small number of times. The V call is TRBV30, the J call TRBJ2-1; D gene unclear. V dropped 1 base and J dropped 0 bases, with 10 bases sitting between them. This CDR3 is 15 amino acids long. Germline V gene data show CDR1 as GTSNPN and CDR2 as SVGIG (reference sequence). In DNA, the CDR3 is TGTGCCTGGAGTGGCCTCAGGAGCTCCTACAATGAGCAGTTCTTC. This translates into CAWSGLRSSYNEQFF.

The chain combines TRBV6-5 with TRBJ1-5; maybe TRBD1 (5 bases). Germline CDR1 MNHEY, CDR2 SVGAGI. The germline V and J ends were trimmed by 6 bases and 7 bases, with 19 bases remaining between them. This CDR3 region has 15 residues. CDR3 residues: CASRATGAVEQPQHF. As DNA, the CDR3 is TGTGCCAGCAGGGCGACCGGGGCGGTTGAACAGCCCCAGCATTTT.

The chain combines TRBV25-1 with TRBJ2-5; D is unresolved. The CDR3 has 13 amino acids. Germline V gives CDR1 MGHDK, CDR2 SYGVNS. The V end was cut by 5 bases, the J end by 7 bases, with 14 bases between. The CDR3 nucleotides read TGTGCCAGCAGTACACGGACCCCGGCGACCCAGTACTTC. This encodes CASSTRTPATQYF.

The chain uses TRBV20-1 and TRBJ2-3; D is possibly TRBD2 (6 bases). This CDR3 is built from 15 residues. V lost 6 bases and J 0 bases, leaving 16 bases between the germline ends. Germline CDR1 DFQATT, CDR2 SNEGSKA (reference sequence). The CDR3 DNA reads TGCAGTGCGCCCCTTAGCGGAGATAGCACAGATACGCAGTATTTT. Protein: CSAPLSGDSTDTQYF.

The genes are TRBV12-3 or TRBV12-4 and TRBJ2-5; D possibly corresponds to TRBD1 (6 bases). The CDR3 is made up of 18 amino acids. Trimming stripped 5 bases from V and 2 bases from J, with 24 bases between. The CDR3 coding sequence is TGTGCCAGCAGTCACTATCCTAACAGGGAGAAGAGTCAAGAGACCCAGTACTTC. As protein: CASSHYPNREKSQETQYF.

The chain carries TRBV2 and TRBJ2-6; D is unclear. The CDR3 contains 15 residues. Trimming pared 3 bases from V and 0 bases from J, leaving 6 bases between. From germline, CDR1 is SNHLY and CDR2 FYNNEI. The CDR3 here is CASSEKSSGANVLTF. DNA of the CDR3: TGTGCCAGCAGTGAGAAGTCCTCTGGGGCCAACGTCCTGACTTTC.

The chain joins TRBV10-3 to TRBJ2-1; weak D call: TRBD1 (5 bases). Deletions cut 0 bases from V and 0 bases from J, with 9 bases between. Germline CDR1 ENHRY, CDR2 SYGVKD. The CDR3 contains 16 residues. CDR3 sequence (DNA): TGTGCCATCAGTGAGTCACAGGCAATCTCCTACAATGAGCAGTTCTTC. Amino acids: CAISESQAISYNEQFF.